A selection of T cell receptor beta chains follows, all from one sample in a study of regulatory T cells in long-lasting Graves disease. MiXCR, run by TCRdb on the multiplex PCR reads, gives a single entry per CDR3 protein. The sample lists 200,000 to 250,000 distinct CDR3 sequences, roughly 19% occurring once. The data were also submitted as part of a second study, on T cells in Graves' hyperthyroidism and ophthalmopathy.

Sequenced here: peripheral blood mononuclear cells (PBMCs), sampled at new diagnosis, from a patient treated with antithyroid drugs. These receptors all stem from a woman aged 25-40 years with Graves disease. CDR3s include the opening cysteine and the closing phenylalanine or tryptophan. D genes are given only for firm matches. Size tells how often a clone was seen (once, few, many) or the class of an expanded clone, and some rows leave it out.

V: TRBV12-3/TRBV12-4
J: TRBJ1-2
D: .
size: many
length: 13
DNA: TGTGCCAGCAGTTTTCAGCGAACCTATGGCTACACCTTC
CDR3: CASSFQRTYGYTF

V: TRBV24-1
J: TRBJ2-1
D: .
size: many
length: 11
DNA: TGTGCCACCAGTGGTCGTAATGAGCAGTTCTTC
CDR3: CATSGRNEQFF

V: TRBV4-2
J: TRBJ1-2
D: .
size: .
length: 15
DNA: TGTGCCAGCAGCCAAGAGGAGGGGGGCGTCTATGGCTACACCTTC
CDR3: CASSQEEGGVYGYTF

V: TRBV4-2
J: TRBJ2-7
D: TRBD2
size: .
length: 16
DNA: TGTGCCAGCAGCCAAGAGACCGCCAGCGGGGGGTACGAGCAGTACTTC
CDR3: CASSQETASGGYEQYF

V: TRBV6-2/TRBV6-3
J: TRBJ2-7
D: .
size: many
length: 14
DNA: TGTGCCAGCAGTTCTCTCGACCTAACCTACGAGCAGTACTTC
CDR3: CASSSLDLTYEQYF

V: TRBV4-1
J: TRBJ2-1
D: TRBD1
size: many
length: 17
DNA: TGCGCCAGCAGCCAGAGGGGGATGGGACAGGGCCTCGATGAGCAGTTCTTC
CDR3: CASSQRGMGQGLDEQFF

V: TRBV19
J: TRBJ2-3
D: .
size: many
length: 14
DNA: TGTGCCAGTAGTATGGGAGCTAGCACAGATACGCAGTATTTT
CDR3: CASSMGASTDTQYF

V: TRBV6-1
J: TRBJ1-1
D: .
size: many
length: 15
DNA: TGTGCCAGCACACACGCCGGGACACGGAACACTGAAGCTTTCTTT
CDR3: CASTHAGTRNTEAFF

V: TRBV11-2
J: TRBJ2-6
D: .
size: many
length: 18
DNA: TGTGCCAGCAGCCCCCCCTTAGAGGTCGACTCTGGGGCCAACGTCCTGACTTTC
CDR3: CASSPPLEVDSGANVLTF

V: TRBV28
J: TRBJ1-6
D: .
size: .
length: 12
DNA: TGTGCCAGTTTCGACAGTGCCCGACCCCTCCACTTT
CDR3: CASFDSARPLHF

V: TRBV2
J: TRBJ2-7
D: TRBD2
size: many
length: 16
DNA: TGTGCCAGCAGTGGTGCTAGCGGGAGGGCCGGCGACGAGCAGTACTTC
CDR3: CASSGASGRAGDEQYF

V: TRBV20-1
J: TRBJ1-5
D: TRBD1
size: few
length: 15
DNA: TGCAGTGCTAGAGTACCGGGACAGGGGAATCAGCCCCGGCATTTT
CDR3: CSARVPGQGNQPRHF

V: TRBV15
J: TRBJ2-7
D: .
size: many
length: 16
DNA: TGTGCCACCAGCAGCTTGCCCGGGCAGGGGAAAGACGAGCAGTACTTC
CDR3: CATSSLPGQGKDEQYF

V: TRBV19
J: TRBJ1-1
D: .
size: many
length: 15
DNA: TGTGCCAGTAGTGACGGGACTCCTGCAGGCACTGAAGCTTTCTTT
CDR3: CASSDGTPAGTEAFF

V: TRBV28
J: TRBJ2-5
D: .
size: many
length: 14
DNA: TGTGCCAGCATCCTCGACAGGAACCAAGAGACCCAGTACTTC
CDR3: CASILDRNQETQYF

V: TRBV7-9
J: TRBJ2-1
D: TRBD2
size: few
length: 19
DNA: TGTGCCAGCAGCTCACAGAACCGATTAGCGGGAGGGGGGGACAATGAGCAGTTCTTC
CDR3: CASSSQNRLAGGGDNEQFF